A selection of T cell receptor beta chains follows, all from one sample in a study of cytomegalovirus exposure and HLA in healthy donors. Assay used: immunoSEQ multiplex PCR; TCRdb lists only in-frame clones, some missing. The sample yields under 150,000 clones, approximately 78% seen once. Sequences were obtained from PBMCs. The receptors were gathered from a human donor in good health. Each CDR3 is given with its conserved first and last residue. D genes are given only for firm matches. Rows give clone size only sometimes, using once, few, many, or a class for an expanded clone.

>-|TRBJ2-5|TRBV15|12|-
TGTGCCACCAGCGTTAGGGGAGAGACCCAGTACTTC
CATSVRGETQYF
>once|TRBJ2-2|TRBV2|15|TRBD2
TGTGCCAGCAAATCACTAGCGGCAAACACCGGGGAGCTGTTTTTT
CASKSLAANTGELFF
>once|TRBJ2-3|TRBV7-3|14|-
TGTGCCAGCAGCTTATTAGGGGGCACAGATACGCAGTATTTT
CASSLLGGTDTQYF
>once|TRBJ2-7|TRBV7-6|18|-
TGTGCCAGCAGCCAAACGGGGGTCGGGCCTCGAGCCACCTACGAGCAGTACTTC
CASSQTGVGPRATYEQYF
>-|TRBJ2-3|TRBV7-2|13|TRBD2
TGTGCCAGCACCGGACTAGCGGGAGATACGCAGTATTTT
CASTGLAGDTQYF
>-|TRBJ2-1|TRBV2|16|-
TGTGCCAGCAGCGAACCATGGGGGGGGCGAGTCACCAAGCAGTTCTTC
CASSEPWGGRVTKQFF
>-|TRBJ2-3|TRBV4-3|18|TRBD2
TGCGCCAGCAGCCAATCCAGCGGGGGCAACCGGGGCACAGATACGCAGTATTTT
CASSQSSGGNRGTDTQYF
>-|TRBJ1-1|TRBV19|14|TRBD1
TGTGCCAGTAGTAGCCTTACAGGGGGCACTGAAGCTTTCTTT
CASSSLTGGTEAFF
>-|TRBJ2-3|TRBV9|17|TRBD2
TGTGCCAGCAGCGGGACCGGGACTAGCGGGAGAACAGATACGCAGTATTTT
CASSGTGTSGRTDTQYF
>few|TRBJ2-7|TRBV7-2|14|-
TGTGCCAGCAGCCCAGGGGGGTCTAGCAGGGAGCAGTACTTC
CASSPGGSSREQYF
>-|TRBJ2-1|TRBV27|15|TRBD2
TGTGCCAGCAGTTTAGCGGGGGGGCCTCGCAATGAGCAGTTCTTC
CASSLAGGPRNEQFF
>few|TRBJ2-1|TRBV6-6|15|TRBD2
TGTGCCAGCAGTGCCCCGGGACTAGACTACAATGAGCAGTTCTTC
CASSAPGLDYNEQFF
>-|TRBJ1-2|TRBV6-5|14|TRBD1
TGTGCCAGCAGTTCTCTTGGACAGGGGGCCGGCTACACCTTC
CASSSLGQGAGYTF
>-|TRBJ2-7|TRBV5-1|16|TRBD1
TGCGCCAGCAGCTCATCAACAGGGGGCGGTTCCTACGAGCAGTACTTC
CASSSSTGGGSYEQYF
>-|TRBJ2-5|TRBV19|16|-
TGTGCCAGTAGTATGGGGTTACGGAGCGGACAAGAGACCCAGTACTTC
CASSMGLRSGQETQYF
>-|TRBJ2-7|TRBV19|16|-
TGTGCCAGTAGTAGACTGGCGGGGCCCACTACCTACGAGCAGTACTTC
CASSRLAGPTTYEQYF
>-|TRBJ1-1|TRBV7-8|15|-
TGTGCCAGCAGCTTAGTGGCAGGGGTAAACACTGAAGCTTTCTTT
CASSLVAGVNTEAFF
>-|TRBJ2-1|TRBV25-1|14|TRBD1
TGTGCCAGCAGTGTGGACAGGCGGGCCAATGAGCAGTTCTTC
CASSVDRRANEQFF
>once|TRBJ2-7|TRBV7-2|15|TRBD2
TGTGCCAGCAGCTTAGTGAGCGGGATTACCTACGAGCAGTACTTC
CASSLVSGITYEQYF
>-|TRBJ2-2|TRBV5-1|17|TRBD1
TGCGCCAGCAGTCCAAGAACAGGGGGCGCGAACACCGGGGAGCTGTTTTTT
CASSPRTGGANTGELFF
>-|TRBJ2-5|TRBV6-1|14|-
TGTGCCACAAACCCCGGGGGGCCCCAAGAGACCCAGTACTTC
CATNPGGPQETQYF
>-|TRBJ1-1|TRBV5-1|13|TRBD1
TGCGCCAGCAGCCTTGACAGGGGCATCGAAGCTTTCTTT
CASSLDRGIEAFF
>-|TRBJ2-1|TRBV27|15|TRBD1
TGTGCCAGCAGTAACTGGGACAGGGGTTCGGATGAGCAGTTCTTC
CASSNWDRGSDEQFF
>-|TRBJ2-5|TRBV7-7|14|-
TGTGCTAGCAGCTTAGGTACCACGGTAGAGACCCAGTACTTC
CASSLGTTVETQYF
>-|TRBJ1-5|TRBV30|15|TRBD1
TGTGCCTGGGCCCCGGGACAGTATAGCAATCAGCCCCAGCATTTT
CAWAPGQYSNQPQHF
>-|TRBJ2-3|TRBV13|17|TRBD1
TGTGCCAGCAGCATGCCTTCGGGACAGGGGGCCACAGATACGCAGTATTTT
CASSMPSGQGATDTQYF
>once|TRBJ1-2|TRBV20-1|11|-
TGCAGTGCTCTAGGGGCCTATGGCTACACCTTC
CSALGAYGYTF
>once|TRBJ2-5|TRBV7-3|16|TRBD1
TGTGCCAGCAGCCAAGCCGGGACAGGGCGGCAAGAGACCCAGTACTTC
CASSQAGTGRQETQYF
>once|TRBJ2-3|TRBV14|16|TRBD1
TGTGCCAGCAGCTGGGGGACAGGCGGCGCGGCAGATACGCAGTATTTT
CASSWGTGGAADTQYF
>few|TRBJ2-2|TRBV18|16|TRBD2
TGTGCCAGCTCTCCACTAGCGGGAGGAGAAACCGGGGAGCTGTTTTTT
CASSPLAGGETGELFF
>-|TRBJ2-2|TRBV2|13|TRBD1
TGTGCCAGCACAGGGGGCAACACCGGGGAGCTGTTTTTT
CASTGGNTGELFF
>-|TRBJ2-1|TRBV11-3|15|TRBD1
TGTGCCAGCAGCTCCCGGGACAGGGCACACAATGAGCAGTTCTTC
CASSSRDRAHNEQFF
>-|TRBJ2-7|TRBV2|13|-
TGTGCCAGCACCCCCGAGAGGGGGTACGAGCAGTACTTC
CASTPERGYEQYF
>few|TRBJ2-1|TRBV27|16|TRBD2
TGTGCCAGCAGTTTATTGGGGACTAGCTTCTACAATGAGCAGTTCTTC
CASSLLGTSFYNEQFF
>-|TRBJ1-6|TRBV19|14|TRBD1
TGTGCCAGTAGTATGGACAGGCGTAATTCACCCCTCCACTTT
CASSMDRRNSPLHF
>-|TRBJ2-6|TRBV6-1|15|-
TGTGCCAGCAGGATCCAGGACTCTGGGGCCAACGTCCTGACTTTC
CASRIQDSGANVLTF
>-|TRBJ2-3|TRBV27|14|-
TGTGCCAGCAGTTCCCGACTTGGCACAGATACGCAGTATTTT
CASSSRLGTDTQYF
>-|TRBJ1-1|TRBV25-1|15|TRBD1
TGTGCCAGCAGCTCGGACAGGGGGGCTTCCAGGGAAGCTTTCTTT
CASSSDRGASREAFF
>-|TRBJ2-1|TRBV9|16|-
TGTGCCAGCAGCACCCGGGCGGGCCTCACCCTCAATGAGCAGTTCTTC
CASSTRAGLTLNEQFF
>-|TRBJ1-3|TRBV27|15|-
TGTGCCAGCAGTTTACGGGGACACAATGGAAACACCATATATTTT
CASSLRGHNGNTIYF
>-|TRBJ2-3|TRBV27|16|-
TGTGCCAGCAGAGTCCTTGGCGGGGCCAGCACAGATACGCAGTATTTT
CASRVLGGASTDTQYF
>few|TRBJ2-7|TRBV7-2|19|TRBD2
TGTGCCAGCAGCTTAGATGGGTCGGTGCGACTAGCGGACTCCTACGAGCAGTACTTC
CASSLDGSVRLADSYEQYF
>-|TRBJ2-7|TRBV7-5|14|-
TGTGTCAGAAGCTTATTAGCGGATCTCTGCGAGCAGTACTTC
CVRSLLADLCEQYF
>-|TRBJ2-3|TRBV6-6|13|-
TGTGCCAGCAGAAATCGAGGCACAGATACGCAGTATTTT
CASRNRGTDTQYF
>-|TRBJ2-1|TRBV5-1|17|TRBD1
TGCGCCAGCAGCTTGGCTACAGGGGGCACGTCATACAATGAGCAGTTCTTC
CASSLATGGTSYNEQFF
>-|TRBJ2-1|TRBV5-8|15|TRBD2
TGTGCCAGCAGACGCATCGGGACTAGCGTCAATGAGCAGTTCTTC
CASRRIGTSVNEQFF
>-|TRBJ2-1|TRBV4-3|15|TRBD2
TGCGCCAGCAGCCATGTATCTAGCGGTAACAATGAGCAGTTCTTC
CASSHVSSGNNEQFF
>-|TRBJ2-1|TRBV2|12|-
TGTGCCAGCAGTGACCCGGTCAATGAGCAGTTCTTC
CASSDPVNEQFF
>-|TRBJ1-2|TRBV5-5|15|-
TGTGCCAGCAGCTTCGAGGAGCAGCAGAACTATGGCTACACCTTC
CASSFEEQQNYGYTF
>-|TRBJ1-2|TRBV2|15|-
TGTGCCAGCAGCAACCCATACAGGGTTAACTATGGCTACACCTTC
CASSNPYRVNYGYTF
>-|TRBJ2-1|TRBV7-9|14|TRBD2
TGTGCCAGCAGCCGTGGGACTAGCTCCCATGAGCAGTTCTTC
CASSRGTSSHEQFF
>few|TRBJ2-2|TRBV5-1|19|TRBD1
TGCGCCAGCAGCTCGCGTGGGTCCCCGGGACAGGGATCCACCGGGGAGCTGTTTTTT
CASSSRGSPGQGSTGELFF
>-|TRBJ2-3|TRBV2|13|TRBD2
TGTGCCTCTAGCGGGAGGGGGAGGGATACGCAGTATTTT
CASSGRGRDTQYF
>-|TRBJ2-6|TRBV11-2|13|-
TGTGCCAGCAGCTCCGGTCTGGCCAACGTCCTGACTTTC
CASSSGLANVLTF
>-|TRBJ2-1|TRBV7-8|17|TRBD2
TGTGCCAGCAGTCCTCCTAGCGGGAGTCGGTCCTACAATGAGCAGTTCTTC
CASSPPSGSRSYNEQFF